One TCR delta chain is described in this entry. This clone was seen a few times. No cognate antigen has been identified for it. This likely came from a read error, as a far larger clone is one base away. At the DNA level, this CDR3 is encoded by other sequences in the same sample as well. The data belong to a study of γδ T cells in repeated Plasmodium falciparum infection (dated by TCRdb to 2020 to 2023). In terms of the full investigation: The natural-infection arm enrolled Malian children exposed to intense seasonal malaria transmission and compared the Malian children with Australian children matched for age and gender. Several malaria-naive U.S. adults underwent four controlled human malaria infections by bites from P. falciparum NF54-infected Anopheles stephensi mosquitoes over about 640 days. Samples from controlled-infection subjects were taken at baseline, right before selected infections, and 21 days after each infection. Malian gammadelta TCR repertoires were analysed cross-sectionally during no-transmission periods and were analysed longitudinally across acute febrile malaria episodes. The study looked at how repeated Plasmodium falciparum infection shapes the human gammadelta T cell repertoire, using both natural infection in Mali and controlled human malaria infection. Study-level results and caveats: A highly stable polyclonal repertoire over time and infection, with many inter-individual overlapping TCRgamma sequences, was shown by Vgamma9/Vdelta2+ TCR repertoires. The Malian cohort came from a small rural village of predominantly one ethnic group, limiting generalizability. Waves of new clonotype selection in Vdelta2-negative, largely Vdelta1+, gammadelta TCR repertoires appeared to be driven by repeated controlled infections. Because the controlled-infection cohort was small, analysis of inter-individual variability in gammadelta T cell responses was limited. Compared with Australian children, Malian children appeared to have Vdelta2-negative gammadelta TCR repertoires that were more clonally expanded, less diverse and less shared.

For bulk TCR repertoire analysis, Vgamma9/Vdelta2+ and Vdelta2-negative gammadelta T cell populations were isolated by flow sorting from peripheral blood mononuclear cells. Via the germline V gene, CDR1 is TSWWSYY and CDR2 QGS. From the cysteine up to the phenylalanine, the CDR3 has a length of 22 residues. Only the CDR3 portion is preserved as DNA: 66 bases, with reading frame beginning at the first base. Receptor amplification or capture employed multiplex PCR. The run used an Illumina MiSeq. Each sorted gammadelta T cell sample was sequenced for both the TCR gamma (TRG) and TCR delta (TRD) chains. The authors' analysis ran thus. Repertoire analyses included clonotype tree plots, accumulated frequency of the top 20 clonotypes, diversity index (DI) and D75 metrics. The public reads were reprocessed by TCRdb using CATT, and rows of matching DNA were later combined. The authors' filters were not applied to this entry. The sample table holds roughly 48,000 delta-chain clones, of which around 1.6% were seen once. The ten largest clones add up to roughly 8.6% of the sample.

This receptor was identified in a pool of human donors (malaria-infected and uninfected, not separated). Material: gamma-delta T cells from blood. The chain employs TRDV1 and TRDJ1; 7 bases in between match TRDD3. TCRdb gives no J gene; it was assigned here by matching the DNA to germline. CDR3 region: CALGEQSRWLGSYWGLPDKLIF. The DNA sequence is TGTGCTCTCGGGGAACAAAGTCGATGGTTGGGTTCATACTGGGGATTACCCGATAAACTCATCTTT.